The rows below give T cell receptor beta chains drawn from one sample of a study of blood T cell repertoires in COVID-19. Sequenced by immunoSEQ multiplex PCR; TCRdb stores in-frame clones only, minus some. The top ten hold approximately 1.5% of the sample, which has 410,000 or so clones, 75% to 90% seen once. Sequenced material: peripheral blood. The receptors were gathered from a woman aged 40 to 55 with COVID-19, enrolled during active disease. The CDR3 runs from the conserved cysteine through the conserved F or W. D genes are given only for firm matches. Where a row states a size, it is once, few, many or the class of an expanded clone; other rows omit it.

v_gene: TRBV7-2
j_gene: TRBJ2-7
abundance: -
d_gene: -
CDR3nt: TGTGCCAGCAGCCGCGCGGCCACCTACGAGCAGTACTTC
CDR3aa: CASSRAATYEQYF

v_gene: TRBV27
j_gene: TRBJ1-1
abundance: -
d_gene: -
CDR3nt: TGTGCCAGCAGTTTATTAGGGGGTAGGGGACGCGAAGCTTTCTTT
CDR3aa: CASSLLGGRGREAFF

v_gene: TRBV28
j_gene: TRBJ1-2
abundance: -
d_gene: -
CDR3nt: TGTGCCAGCAGTTTCGTCGGCACTACTAACTATGGCTACACCTTC
CDR3aa: CASSFVGTTNYGYTF

v_gene: TRBV6-2/TRBV6-3
j_gene: TRBJ1-5
abundance: -
d_gene: -
CDR3nt: TGTGCCAGCCGTTGGCAGAGGGATCAGCCCCAGCATTTT
CDR3aa: CASRWQRDQPQHF

v_gene: TRBV10-3
j_gene: TRBJ2-7
abundance: -
d_gene: TRBD1
CDR3nt: TGTGCCATCAGGGGGACAGCTACTACCTACGAGCAGTACTTC
CDR3aa: CAIRGTATTYEQYF

v_gene: TRBV7-9
j_gene: TRBJ2-7
abundance: -
d_gene: -
CDR3nt: TGTGCCAGCAGCTCCGGGGGACCCTACGAGCAGTACTTC
CDR3aa: CASSSGGPYEQYF

v_gene: TRBV5-1
j_gene: TRBJ2-7
abundance: -
d_gene: TRBD2
CDR3nt: TGCGCCAGCAGCCAACGGACTAGCTACGAGCAGTACTTC
CDR3aa: CASSQRTSYEQYF

v_gene: TRBV10-3
j_gene: TRBJ1-1
abundance: -
d_gene: -
CDR3nt: TGTGCCATCAGTTCAGTCCCACAGGGCGCCGACACTGAAGCTTTCTTT
CDR3aa: CAISSVPQGADTEAFF

v_gene: TRBV19
j_gene: TRBJ1-1
abundance: -
d_gene: TRBD1
CDR3nt: TGTGCCAGTAGTATAGGTGGACAGGGGGCAGGTGAAGCTTTCTTT
CDR3aa: CASSIGGQGAGEAFF

v_gene: TRBV19
j_gene: TRBJ1-5
abundance: -
d_gene: TRBD1
CDR3nt: TGTGCCAGTAGATTCTTGGCCGGGACAGCTAATAGCAATCAGCCCCAGCATTTT
CDR3aa: CASRFLAGTANSNQPQHF

v_gene: TRBV27
j_gene: TRBJ2-3
abundance: -
d_gene: -
CDR3nt: TGTGCCAGCAGTTCCCTCGGGTGGTACCGCACAGATACGCAGTATTTT
CDR3aa: CASSSLGWYRTDTQYF

v_gene: TRBV19
j_gene: TRBJ1-2
abundance: -
d_gene: -
CDR3nt: TGTGCCAGTAGTATGGAGGGATTCCGTAACTATGGCTACACCTTC
CDR3aa: CASSMEGFRNYGYTF

v_gene: TRBV7-3
j_gene: TRBJ2-1
abundance: -
d_gene: -
CDR3nt: TGTGCCAGCAGCTTAACCCAGTACAATGAGCAGTTCTTC
CDR3aa: CASSLTQYNEQFF

v_gene: TRBV7-2
j_gene: TRBJ1-2
abundance: -
d_gene: TRBD1
CDR3nt: TGTGCCAGCAGCTTAGAATGGGGGGACAGGGGCGGGTATGGCTACACCTTC
CDR3aa: CASSLEWGDRGGYGYTF

v_gene: TRBV19
j_gene: TRBJ2-1
abundance: -
d_gene: -
CDR3nt: TGTGCCAGTAGCGCCCAGGGGTCGAGCTCCTACAATGAGCAGTTCTTC
CDR3aa: CASSAQGSSSYNEQFF

v_gene: TRBV29-1
j_gene: TRBJ1-3
abundance: -
d_gene: -
CDR3nt: TGCAGCGTCGTCGGCTCCCCGGCGGCTGGAAACACCATATATTTT
CDR3aa: CSVVGSPAAGNTIYF

v_gene: TRBV7-8
j_gene: TRBJ1-6
abundance: -
d_gene: -
CDR3nt: TGTGCCAGCAGCTCCCTGCCGGGGCAGGGAGGAAATTCACCCCTCCACTTT
CDR3aa: CASSSLPGQGGNSPLHF

v_gene: TRBV19
j_gene: TRBJ2-5
abundance: -
d_gene: -
CDR3nt: TGTGCCAGTAGTATAGGAGCCCAAGAGACCCAGTACTTC
CDR3aa: CASSIGAQETQYF

v_gene: TRBV19
j_gene: TRBJ1-1
abundance: -
d_gene: -
CDR3nt: TGTGCCAGTAGTATTCAGCGGGACCATGAAGCTTTCTTT
CDR3aa: CASSIQRDHEAFF

v_gene: TRBV18
j_gene: TRBJ1-2
abundance: few
d_gene: TRBD1
CDR3nt: TGTGCCAGCTCACCCGGGACAGGAGACCTCTATGGCTACACCTTC
CDR3aa: CASSPGTGDLYGYTF

v_gene: TRBV28
j_gene: TRBJ2-1
abundance: -
d_gene: -
CDR3nt: TGTGCCAGCAGACCGAATCGGGTCTTTGGCAATGAGCAGTTCTTC
CDR3aa: CASRPNRVFGNEQFF

v_gene: TRBV5-1
j_gene: TRBJ1-6
abundance: once
d_gene: TRBD1
CDR3nt: TGCGCCAGCAGTTCGGGGGACAGCGATAATTCACCCCTCCACTTT
CDR3aa: CASSSGDSDNSPLHF

v_gene: TRBV28
j_gene: TRBJ2-1
abundance: -
d_gene: TRBD2
CDR3nt: TGTGCCAGTACGACCTTAGCGGGACCCCTCGGCAATGAGCAGTTCTTC
CDR3aa: CASTTLAGPLGNEQFF

v_gene: TRBV28
j_gene: TRBJ1-5
abundance: -
d_gene: -
CDR3nt: TGTGCCAGCAGTTTTCAGGGAATAAGCAATCAGCCCCAGCATTTT
CDR3aa: CASSFQGISNQPQHF

v_gene: TRBV29-1
j_gene: TRBJ1-1
abundance: -
d_gene: TRBD1
CDR3nt: TGCAGCGTTGAGGGACAGGTCGTTGGCACTGAAGCTTTCTTT
CDR3aa: CSVEGQVVGTEAFF

v_gene: TRBV7-6
j_gene: TRBJ2-1
abundance: once
d_gene: -
CDR3nt: TGTGCCAGCAGCTTAGCCGGGACTTCGTCCTACGAGCAGTTCTTC
CDR3aa: CASSLAGTSSYEQFF

v_gene: TRBV7-3
j_gene: TRBJ2-3
abundance: -
d_gene: -
CDR3nt: TGTGCCAGCAGCTCTAGCACAGATACGCAGTATTTT
CDR3aa: CASSSSTDTQYF

v_gene: TRBV5-4
j_gene: TRBJ1-1
abundance: -
d_gene: TRBD1
CDR3nt: TGTGCCAGCAGCTTGGTACCTCGGGGACAGGGGGCTTTGAACACTGAAGCTTTCTTT
CDR3aa: CASSLVPRGQGALNTEAFF

v_gene: TRBV7-6
j_gene: TRBJ2-7
abundance: few
d_gene: TRBD2
CDR3nt: TGTGCCAGCAGCCGGGGGGTCGGGGGACCCCACGAGCAGTACTTC
CDR3aa: CASSRGVGGPHEQYF

v_gene: TRBV6-5
j_gene: TRBJ2-5
abundance: -
d_gene: TRBD2
CDR3nt: TGTGCCAGCGCTAGCGGCTACCAAGAGACCCAGTACTTC
CDR3aa: CASASGYQETQYF

v_gene: TRBV19
j_gene: TRBJ1-5
abundance: once
d_gene: TRBD1
CDR3nt: TGTGCCAGTAGTCCTCGACAGGGGGTTTTAGCGCGGCCCCAGCATTTT
CDR3aa: CASSPRQGVLARPQHF

v_gene: TRBV7-2
j_gene: TRBJ1-1
abundance: many
d_gene: -
CDR3nt: TGTGCCAGCAGCTCACAGCCGAACACTGAAGCTTTCTTT
CDR3aa: CASSSQPNTEAFF

v_gene: TRBV28
j_gene: TRBJ2-6
abundance: -
d_gene: -
CDR3nt: TGTGCCAGCAGTTCTCCGGGAGTGGACGGGGCCAACGTCCTGACTTTC
CDR3aa: CASSSPGVDGANVLTF

v_gene: TRBV4-3
j_gene: TRBJ2-7
abundance: -
d_gene: -
CDR3nt: TGCGCCAGCAGCCAAGATAGTACGGCCTACGAGCAGTACTTC
CDR3aa: CASSQDSTAYEQYF

v_gene: TRBV30
j_gene: TRBJ1-2
abundance: -
d_gene: TRBD1
CDR3nt: TGTGCCTGGAAGGGGGGTGGACAGGCTTACACCTTC
CDR3aa: CAWKGGGQAYTF

v_gene: TRBV28
j_gene: TRBJ1-5
abundance: -
d_gene: TRBD1
CDR3nt: TGTGCCAGCAGACTGGGACAGCCCGACCAGCCCCAGCATTTT
CDR3aa: CASRLGQPDQPQHF

v_gene: TRBV2
j_gene: TRBJ2-2
abundance: -
d_gene: TRBD1
CDR3nt: TGTGCCAGCGAGGGCCGGGGACAGGGGAGCACCGGGGAGCTGTTTTTT
CDR3aa: CASEGRGQGSTGELFF

v_gene: TRBV12-3/TRBV12-4
j_gene: TRBJ2-1
abundance: once
d_gene: -
CDR3nt: TGTGCCAGCAGTCTTGGAGGCTACAATGAGCAGTTCTTC
CDR3aa: CASSLGGYNEQFF

v_gene: TRBV11-3
j_gene: TRBJ2-3
abundance: -
d_gene: -
CDR3nt: TGTGCCAGCAGCCCCGGGGCGGGGGCCACAGATACGCAGTATTTT
CDR3aa: CASSPGAGATDTQYF

v_gene: TRBV14
j_gene: TRBJ2-7
abundance: -
d_gene: TRBD2
CDR3nt: TGTGCCAGCCAGCGGGGGGGCAGGGAGCAGTACTTC
CDR3aa: CASQRGGREQYF

v_gene: TRBV11-2
j_gene: TRBJ1-1
abundance: few
d_gene: TRBD1
CDR3nt: TGTGCCAGCAGCTTAGGGAGCAGGGGGCCGTTCTACGAAGGGGCCTTT
CDR3aa: CASSLGSRGPFYEGAF

v_gene: TRBV5-1
j_gene: TRBJ1-1
abundance: -
d_gene: -
CDR3nt: TGCGCCAGCAGCCCGCGGGCAGATAACACTGAAGCTTTCTTT
CDR3aa: CASSPRADNTEAFF

v_gene: TRBV6-1
j_gene: TRBJ2-7
abundance: -
d_gene: TRBD1
CDR3nt: TGTGCCAGCAGAGGAGACAGGGACTACGAGCAGTACTTC
CDR3aa: CASRGDRDYEQYF

v_gene: TRBV3-1/TRBV3-2
j_gene: TRBJ1-1
abundance: -
d_gene: -
CDR3nt: TGTGCCAGCAGCCAAAGATCCCCTGGACAGTTGAACACTGAAGCTTTCTTT
CDR3aa: CASSQRSPGQLNTEAFF

v_gene: TRBV11-3
j_gene: TRBJ2-1
abundance: -
d_gene: TRBD2
CDR3nt: TGTGCCAGCAGCCCGCGACTAGCGGGAGTACATGAGCAGTTCTTC
CDR3aa: CASSPRLAGVHEQFF

v_gene: TRBV7-9
j_gene: TRBJ1-4
abundance: -
d_gene: -
CDR3nt: TGTGCCAGCAGCCCTAAAGGAGGGAGGGGTCATAATGAAAAACTGTTTTTT
CDR3aa: CASSPKGGRGHNEKLFF

v_gene: TRBV30
j_gene: TRBJ2-1
abundance: -
d_gene: -
CDR3nt: TGTGCCTGGAGGGTCTTAGCGGCCTACAATGAGCAGTTCTTC
CDR3aa: CAWRVLAAYNEQFF

v_gene: TRBV3-1/TRBV3-2
j_gene: TRBJ1-5
abundance: -
d_gene: -
CDR3nt: TGTGCCAGCAGCCAAGATGGGGGGAGCAATCAGCCCCAGCATTTT
CDR3aa: CASSQDGGSNQPQHF

v_gene: TRBV2
j_gene: TRBJ1-6
abundance: -
d_gene: -
CDR3nt: TGTGCCAGCAGTGAAAGGCCAGGTAATTCACCCCTCCACTTT
CDR3aa: CASSERPGNSPLHF

v_gene: TRBV18
j_gene: TRBJ1-1
abundance: -
d_gene: -
CDR3nt: TGTGCCAGCTCACCACCGGGGCACACTGAAGCTTTCTTT
CDR3aa: CASSPPGHTEAFF

v_gene: TRBV30
j_gene: TRBJ1-5
abundance: once
d_gene: -
CDR3nt: TGTGCCTGGAGTCCCGCGGGCAATCAGCCCCAGCATTTT
CDR3aa: CAWSPAGNQPQHF

v_gene: TRBV19
j_gene: TRBJ1-4
abundance: once
d_gene: -
CDR3nt: TGTGCCAGTAGTATAGGCGGGACAACTAATGAAAAACTGTTTTTT
CDR3aa: CASSIGGTTNEKLFF

v_gene: TRBV19
j_gene: TRBJ1-1
abundance: -
d_gene: TRBD1
CDR3nt: TGTGCCACGAGTCAGGGGGCCACTGAAGCTTTCTTT
CDR3aa: CATSQGATEAFF

v_gene: TRBV5-4
j_gene: TRBJ1-3
abundance: -
d_gene: -
CDR3nt: TGTGCCAGCAGCTCCGGGACTGCGAGCTCTGGAAACACCATATATTTT
CDR3aa: CASSSGTASSGNTIYF

v_gene: TRBV30
j_gene: TRBJ1-1
abundance: -
d_gene: TRBD1
CDR3nt: TGTGCCTGGAAACAGGGGGCTGGTAACACTGAAGCTTTCTTT
CDR3aa: CAWKQGAGNTEAFF

v_gene: TRBV9
j_gene: TRBJ1-6
abundance: -
d_gene: -
CDR3nt: TGTGCCAGCAGCGTAGATTTTGGGGCGGCGCTTGCTTCACCCCTCCACTTT
CDR3aa: CASSVDFGAALASPLHF

v_gene: TRBV30
j_gene: TRBJ1-6
abundance: few
d_gene: -
CDR3nt: -
CDR3aa: CAYTFGQGDSPLHF

v_gene: TRBV2
j_gene: TRBJ2-3
abundance: -
d_gene: TRBD2
CDR3nt: TGTGCCAGCAGTGGGGGACTAGCGGGAGGGCCCACCACAGATACGCAGTATTTT
CDR3aa: CASSGGLAGGPTTDTQYF